Sequencing of this TCR beta chain was carried out in a study of identical twins. Regarding the study as a whole: Fewer insertions marked abundant cord blood beta clonotypes; young adult naive trended weakly, memory not at all.

TCRdb re-derived calls from the 5' RACE reads in MiXCR, one entry per CDR3 protein. The sample holds around 1.7 million distinct CDR3 sequences; about 30% are singletons and the top ten take roughly 0.3%. CDR1 MNHNY and CDR2 SVGAGI come from the germline V gene (reference sequence). This CDR3 has 14 residues. The V and J ends lost 2 bases and 3 bases respectively, with 8 bases between them. Healthy Caucasians, and only they, were the donors. Points on this clonotype: The antigen is not known.

This receptor was taken from a newborn girl in good health. Sequencing was done on a sample of cord blood. The chain joins TRBV6-6 to TRBJ1-5, with TRBD1 as a possible D gene (5 bases). The DNA for the CDR3 is TGTGCCAGCAGTTACGGGGGGTACAATCAGCCCCAGCATTTT. This translates into CASSYGGYNQPQHF.